These 26 T cell receptor beta chains share one sample of origin, sequenced in a study of cytomegalovirus exposure and HLA in healthy donors. 60 Vbeta and 13 Jbeta primers were used in PCR. Libraries were prepared by immunoSEQ multiplex PCR; TCRdb keeps only in-frame clonotypes and omits some of them. The sample holds tens of thousands of clones, about 76% seen once. The sample was PBMCs. Receptors were obtained from a man in his fifties or sixties in good health and CMV-seronegative.

The chain carries TRBV7-3 and TRBJ2-6, with D perhaps TRBD2 (5 bases). V was trimmed by 2 bases and J by 8 bases, leaving 10 bases between them. The CDR3 has 14 amino acids. Germline-derived CDR1 and CDR2 are SGHTA and FQGTGA. The CDR3 loop is CASSLGHGTNVLTF. DNA of the CDR3: TGTGCCAGCAGCTTAGGTCACGGGACCAACGTCCTGACTTTC.

The genes are TRBV5-4 and TRBJ1-2, with 10 positions matching TRBD1. After removal of 2 bases from V and 0 bases from J, the junction contained 7 bases not matched to a gene. CDR1 SGHNT and CDR2 YYREEE come from the germline V gene (reference sequence). This CDR3 has 17 amino acids. The CDR3 spells CASSLIPGQGANYGYTF. CDR3 DNA sequence: TGTGCCAGCAGCTTAATACCCGGACAGGGGGCTAACTATGGCTACACCTTC.

This clone was recorded only once. The gene calls are TRBV30 and TRBJ1-1, with D tentatively TRBD1 (6 bases). The CDR3 extends over 16 amino acids. Germline V gene data show CDR1 as GTSNPN and CDR2 as SVGIG (reference sequence). Trimming took 2 bases from V and 6 from J, leaving 22 bases between them. CDR3 sequence (DNA): TGTGCCTGGAGTTCACAGAGGGGGGGGGCAGCCGCTGAAGCTTTCTTT. Protein: CAWSSQRGGAAAEAFF.

The CDR3 sequence is CASSLLTTTGELFF. The CDR3 coding sequence is TGTGCCAGCAGTCTTCTCACTACGACCGGGGAGCTGTTTTTT. V gene TRBV2 combines with J gene TRBJ2-2; no reliable D call. There are 14 residues in the CDR3. The germline V and J ends were trimmed by 5 bases and 5 bases, with 12 bases remaining between them. The germline CDR1 and CDR2 sequences are SNHLY and FYNNEI.

As concerns this clone: One end of the junction does not line up with germline, which may come from a read error. This chain joins TRBV7-9 and TRBJ2-3; 7 bases agree with TRBD2. CDR1 SEHNR and CDR2 FQNEAQ come from the germline V gene (reference sequence). The CDR3 is made up of 11 amino acids. The CDR3 loop reads CTSSGLGGLYF. CDR3 bases: TGTACCAGCAGCGGCCTCGGGGGGTTGTATTTT. Supplemented by reference TRBV7-9 and TRBJ2-3, the full variable domain reads DTGVSQNPRHKITKRGQNVTFRCDPISEHNRLYWYRQTLGQGPEFLTYFQNEAQLEKSRLLSDRFSAERPKGSFSTLEIQRTEQGDSAMYLCTSSGLGGLYFGPGTRLTVL.

The rearrangement uses TRBV5-1 and TRBJ2-3; 12 bases agree with TRBD2. Germline values: CDR1 SGHRS, CDR2 YFSETQ. Trimming at V came to 5 bases and at J to 1 base, leaving 11 bases not matched to a gene. This CDR3 has 18 amino acids. In nucleotides, the CDR3 is TGCGCCAGCAGTCCCCGACTAGCGGGGGTCAGGGGCACAGATACGCAGTATTTT. This translates into CASSPRLAGVRGTDTQYF. Filled out from reference TRBV5-1 and TRBJ2-3, the complete variable domain reads KAGVTQTPRYLIKTRGQQVTLSCSPISGHRSVSWYQQTPGQGLQFLFEYFSETQRNKGNFPGRFSGRQFSNSRSEMNVSTLELGDSALYLCASSPRLAGVRGTDTQYFGPGTRLTVL.

This clone appeared a few times. The chain carries TRBV15 and TRBJ1-1; no definite D call. CDR1 is LNHNV and CDR2 is YYDKDF in the germline V gene (reference sequence). The CDR3 contains 15 residues. V lost 0 bases, J lost 6 bases, and 14 bases lay in between. The CDR3 protein is CATSRERVGIAEAFF. The DNA of the CDR3 is TGTGCCACCAGCAGAGAACGGGTTGGTATCGCTGAAGCTTTCTTT.

The chain links TRBV11-3 to TRBJ2-2; 8 bases agree with TRBD1. This CDR3 is built from 16 residues. Germline V lookup: CDR1 SGHNT, CDR2 YENEEA. J was trimmed by 8 bases and V by 3 bases; bases with no gene match: 11. As DNA, the CDR3 is TGTGCCAGCAGCTTGGGGGACAGGATCATCGATGGGGAGCTGTTTTTT. Translating gives CASSLGDRIIDGELFF. The full variable domain, rest sourced from reference TRBV11-3 and TRBJ2-2, is EAGVVQSPRYKIIEKKQPVAFWCNPISGHNTLYWYLQNLGQGPELLIRYENEEAVDDSQLPKDRFSAERLKGVDSTLKIQPAELGDSAVYLCASSLGDRIIDGELFFGEGSRLTVL.

The chain combines TRBV2 with TRBJ2-7, with D maybe TRBD2 (7 bases). This CDR3 has 12 residues. Germline values: CDR1 SNHLY, CDR2 FYNNEI. V lost 7 bases to trimming and J lost 7 bases, with 14 bases between them. The CDR3 coding sequence is TGTGCCAGCATCGGGGGGCTGGGGGAGCAGTACTTC. It is translated as CASIGGLGEQYF.

This sequence joins TRBV6-5 and TRBJ1-2, with 9 bases fitting TRBD1. The ends lost 6 bases at V and 4 bases at J; junction bases unmatched: 6. The CDR3 is 14 amino acids. The germline V gene has CDR1 MNHEY and CDR2 SVGAGI. The CDR3 DNA follows: TGTGCCAGCAGGATGGGACAGGGCGTCTATGGCTACACCTTC. Protein product: CASRMGQGVYGYTF.

The chain carries TRBV10-2 and TRBJ2-7, with 7 bases lining up with TRBD2. Germline trimming cut 8 bases from V and 0 bases from J; bases unmatched to any gene: 7. In germline, CDR1 is WSHSY, CDR2 SAAADI. The CDR3 runs 14 residues. The CDR3 protein is CASGERGASYEQYF. The CDR3 DNA reads TGCGCCAGCGGGGAGCGGGGTGCCTCCTACGAGCAGTACTTC.

This clone was picked up a small number of times. The chain links TRBV18 to TRBJ2-2, with a tentative D call TRBD1 (6 bases). The CDR3 length is 16 residues. CDR1 is KGHSH, CDR2 LQKENI, per germline. The V end lost 2 bases, the J end lost 4 bases, and 14 bases lay between the germline ends. In nucleotides, the CDR3 is TGTGCCAGCTCACCAGGCCGACCAGGGGCCACCGGGGAGCTGTTTTTT. Amino acids: CASSPGRPGATGELFF.

This chain uses TRBV27 with TRBJ1-1, with a weak D call TRBD1 (5 bases). The CDR3 runs to 16 residues. CDR1 is MNHEY, CDR2 SMNVEV, per germline (reference sequence). V lost 2 bases and J 5 bases, leaving 18 bases between the germline ends. The CDR3 here is CASSLRGRVSGTEAFF. CDR3 DNA sequence: TGTGCCAGCAGTTTAAGAGGCAGGGTCTCAGGTACTGAAGCTTTCTTT.

V is TRBV7-6 and J is TRBJ2-3; D is perhaps TRBD1 (6 bases). CDR3 length: 14 residues. Deletions cut 3 bases from V and 4 bases from J, with 11 bases between. Looked up from germline, CDR1 is SGHVS and CDR2 is FNYEAQ. CDR3 nucleotide sequence: TGTGCCAGCAGCTTCAAGGGGGTGCCAGATACGCAGTATTTT. Translating gives CASSFKGVPDTQYF.

V usage is TRBV5-1 and J usage is TRBJ2-5; the match to TRBD1 covers 8 bases. Germline lookup yields CDR1 SGHRS and CDR2 YFSETQ. The length of the CDR3 is 19 residues. With V trimmed by 2 bases and J by 5 bases, 20 bases remained unmatched. CDR3 in amino acids: CASSFLLVGTGKLMETQYF. For the CDR3, the DNA is TGCGCCAGCAGCTTCCTGTTAGTCGGGACAGGCAAATTGATGGAGACCCAGTACTTC.

This clone occurred a few times. This chain connects TRBV19 to TRBJ1-1; 8 nucleotides align to TRBD1. Unmatched junction bases numbered 7, after V lost 6 bases and J lost 1 base. CDR3 size: 15 residues. Germline CDR1 LNHDA, CDR2 SQIVND (reference sequence). The CDR3 bases are TGTGCCAGTAGGCCGCTACAGGGGGGGAACACTGAAGCTTTCTTT. It yields the protein CASRPLQGGNTEAFF.

This chain uses TRBV5-4 with TRBJ2-7; 9 nucleotides match TRBD1. Germline CDR1 SGHNT, CDR2 YYREEE (reference sequence). J was trimmed by 3 bases and V by 2 bases; bases with no gene match: 6. The CDR3 is 15 residues long. The CDR3 protein is CASSLQGAQFYEQYF. In DNA form, the CDR3 reads TGTGCCAGCAGCTTACAGGGGGCTCAATTCTACGAGCAGTACTTC.

The chain recombines TRBV19 with TRBJ2-1, with TRBD1 matching 10 bases. The CDR3 loop spans 15 amino acids. CDR1 and CDR2 (germline): LNHDA, SQIVND (reference sequence). V trimming: 3 bases; J trimming: 3 bases; junction bases outside the gene matches: 2. The CDR3 sequence: CASSIDRGLYNEQFF. The CDR3 DNA follows: TGTGCCAGTAGTATCGACAGGGGGCTCTACAATGAGCAGTTCTTC.

The chain is built from TRBV2 and TRBJ1-4; possibly TRBD1 for D (6 bases). The length of the CDR3 is 13 residues. Trimming removed 5 bases from V and 7 bases from J, with 11 bases in between. Germline lookup yields CDR1 SNHLY and CDR2 FYNNEI. CDR3 residues: CASSRTEREKLFF. CDR3 sequence (DNA): TGTGCCAGCAGTAGGACAGAACGTGAAAAACTGTTTTTT.

The chain couples TRBV9 to TRBJ1-2; D may be TRBD1 (6 bases). The length of the CDR3 is 14 residues. In germline, CDR1 is SGDLS, CDR2 YYNGEE. The V and J ends lost 4 bases and 6 bases respectively, with 16 bases between them. Here the CDR3 DNA reads TGTGCCAGCAGCCCGGGGGAGGGGGTTGATGGCTACACCTTC. Translating gives CASSPGEGVDGYTF.

V gene TRBV7-2 combines with J gene TRBJ1-2, with unresolved D. CDR3 length: 18 residues. The germline V gene encodes CDR1 SGHTA and CDR2 FQGNSA. V was clipped by 2 bases and J by 0 bases, with 19 bases between them. The CDR3 DNA sequence: TGTGCCAGCAGCTTAATTTGGGGAAACCAGGAGGCTAACTATGGCTACACCTTC. Amino acid sequence: CASSLIWGNQEANYGYTF.

The gene calls are TRBV9 and TRBJ2-7; D may be TRBD1 (7 bases). The germline gives CDR1 SGDLS, CDR2 YYNGEE. The CDR3 totals 14 residues. V shed 3 bases and J shed 3 bases, with 13 bases lying between them. CDR3 nucleotide sequence: TGTGCCAGCAGCGGAAGACAGGGAGGCTACGAGCAGTACTTC. Protein product: CASSGRQGGYEQYF. The whole variable domain, remainder taken from reference TRBV9 and TRBJ2-7, is DSGVTQTPKHLITATGQRVTLRCSPRSGDLSVYWYQQSLDQGLQFLIQYYNGEERAKGNILERFSAQQFPDLHSELNLSSLELGDSALYFCASSGRQGGYEQYFGPGTRLTVT.

This clone was observed once. At one of its ends the junction is not consistent with the germline gene, which may arise from a read error. This chain joins TRBV7-9 and TRBJ2-7; 10 bases fit TRBD2. This CDR3 region has 17 residues. Germline V lookup: CDR1 SEHNR, CDR2 FQNEAQ (reference sequence). The CDR3 nucleotides read TGTTCCAGCAGCTTAGAGTCCCTAGCGGGGGTAAACTACGAGCAGTACTTC. This encodes CSSSLESLAGVNYEQYF.

V and J are TRBV29-1 and TRBJ1-5; D unresolved. Deletions cut 2 bases from V and 7 bases from J, with 21 bases between. Per germline, CDR1 SQVTM and CDR2 ANQGSEA. The CDR3 extends over 16 amino acids. Here the CDR3 reads CSVEYGSGNPGQPQHF. CDR3 nucleotide sequence: TGCAGCGTTGAATACGGGTCGGGGAACCCCGGCCAGCCCCAGCATTTT.

The chain uses TRBV7-6 and TRBJ2-5; 7 nucleotides match TRBD1. The J call is uncertain, as TRBJ2-7 better fits the DNA end. The CDR3 is 15 amino acids. Looked up from germline, CDR1 is SGHVS and CDR2 is FNYEAQ. The CDR3 coding sequence is TGTGCCAGCAGCTTAGAAACAGGGGCCCCCTACGAGCAGTACTTC. Residues: CASSLETGAPYEQYF.

The rearrangement links TRBV5-4 to TRBJ1-2, with D hard to call. The germline CDR1 and CDR2 sequences are SGHNT and YYREEE (reference sequence). The CDR3 has 15 amino acids. Trimming shortened V by 4 bases and J by 6 bases, and 19 bases separated the two germline ends. The chain's CDR3 is CASSPATTRRDGYTF. The CDR3 DNA follows: TGTGCCAGCAGCCCCGCGACCACAAGGCGGGATGGCTACACCTTC.